These 11 T cell receptor beta chains were sequenced from one sample in a study of blood T cell repertoires in COVID-19. The assay was immunoSEQ multiplex PCR, and TCRdb's table has in-frame clones only and misses some. The data contain about 160,000 clones, around 87% of them singletons. Sequenced sample: peripheral blood. The receptor source for this set is a woman in her 70s with COVID-19, enrolled during active disease.

The CDR3 sequence is CASSDSSSYNSPLHF. The CDR3 DNA sequence: TGTGCCAGTTCGGACAGTAGCTCCTATAATTCACCCCTCCACTTT. The chain links TRBV28 to TRBJ1-6; D is possibly TRBD1 (6 bases). The germline V gene has CDR1 MDHEN and CDR2 SYDVKM. The V end lost 9 bases, the J end lost 0 bases, and 12 bases lay between the germline ends. This CDR3 spans 15 amino acids.

This clone was detected only a few times. The rearrangement joins TRBV30 to TRBJ1-3; D call uncertain. The CDR3 extends over 14 amino acids. CDR1 and CDR2 from the germline V gene are GTSNPN and SVGIG (reference sequence). V was clipped by 5 bases and J by 0 bases, with 11 bases between them. The CDR3 DNA reads as TGTGCCTGGTTCCCACAGCTCTCTGGAAACACCATATATTTT. Translated, it gives CAWFPQLSGNTIYF. The whole variable domain, filled in from reference TRBV30 and TRBJ1-3, reads SQTIHQWPATLVQPVGSPLSLECTVEGTSNPNLYWYRQAAGRGLQLLFYSVGIGQISSEVPQNLSASRPQDRQFILSSKKLLLSDSGFYLCAWFPQLSGNTIYFGEGSWLTVV.

This chain uses TRBV5-1 with TRBJ2-6, with D perhaps matching TRBD1 (5 bases). Trimming took 8 bases from V and 4 from J, leaving 13 bases between them. CDR1 is SGHRS and CDR2 is YFSETQ in the germline V gene. This CDR3 has 14 amino acids. The CDR3 spells CASKQGSGANVLTF. The CDR3 DNA reads TGCGCCAGTAAGCAGGGTTCCGGGGCCAACGTCCTGACTTTC.

The chain is built from TRBV27 and TRBJ1-6; D is perhaps TRBD1 (5 bases). With 2 bases removed from V and 4 bases from J, the gap between germline ends came to 6 bases. This CDR3 has 14 residues. The germline V gene has CDR1 MNHEY and CDR2 SMNVEV (reference sequence). The CDR3 sequence: CASSLQGYNSPLHF. In DNA, the CDR3 is TGTGCCAGCAGTTTACAGGGATATAATTCACCCCTCCACTTT.

J is TRBJ2-6 and V is TRBV5-4; TRBD2 is a possible D gene (5 bases). Trimming cost V 1 base and J 0 bases, with 14 bases left between them. The CDR3 is made up of 18 amino acids. The V gene's germline CDR1 is SGHNT and CDR2 YYREEE (reference sequence). CDR3 amino acids: CASSLRGLIGSGANVLTF. As DNA, the CDR3 is TGTGCCAGCAGCTTGAGAGGACTCATCGGCTCTGGGGCCAACGTCCTGACTTTC.

The chain carries TRBV15 and TRBJ1-5; the match to TRBD1 covers 7 bases. The CDR3 spans 15 residues. V trimming: 4 bases; J trimming: 8 bases; junction bases outside the gene matches: 11. CDR1 is LNHNV, CDR2 YYDKDF, per germline (reference sequence). This CDR3 reads CATSIRQGVVEPQHF. The CDR3 DNA sequence: TGTGCCACCAGCATACGACAGGGCGTAGTCGAGCCCCAGCATTTT.

This chain joins TRBV7-8 and TRBJ1-2; D is unclear. This CDR3 comprises 14 residues. V lost 5 bases and J 2 bases, leaving 12 bases between the germline ends. Germline V gene sequence: CDR1 SGHVS, CDR2 FQNEAQ. The CDR3 DNA reads as TGTGCCAGCAGCCCTGGGGAGAACAACTATGGCTACACCTTC. This encodes CASSPGENNYGYTF. Together with reference TRBV7-8 and TRBJ1-2, the CDR3 gives the full variable domain: GAGVSQSPRYKVAKRGQDVALRCDPISGHVSLFWYQQALGQGPEFLTYFQNEAQLDKSGLPSDRFFAERPEGSVSTLKIQRTQQEDSAVYLCASSPGENNYGYTFGSGTRLTVV.

This clone was detected only once. The rearrangement uses TRBV3-1 (or the pseudogene TRBV3-2) and TRBJ1-5; no definite D call. Germline values: CDR1 LGHDT, CDR2 YNNKEL (reference sequence). The CDR3 runs 14 residues. Trimming took 4 bases from V and 0 from J, leaving 7 bases between them. For the CDR3, the DNA is TGTGCCAGCAGCCTCTCTCTTAGCAATCAGCCCCAGCATTTT. It codes for CASSLSLSNQPQHF.

This chain joins TRBV11-2 and TRBJ2-3; 8 bases match TRBD1. This CDR3 comprises 18 residues. The V and J ends lost 5 bases and 4 bases, in that order; junction bases with no gene match: 17. The V gene's germline CDR1 is SGHAT and CDR2 FQNNGV. CDR3 bases: TGTGCCAGCAGCCGGACGGCCCTTCTACAGGGGGGCGCAGATACGCAGTATTTT. It translates to CASSRTALLQGGADTQYF.

The chain employs TRBV5-5 and TRBJ1-4, with a tentative D call TRBD1 (6 bases). Germline CDR1 SGHKS, CDR2 YYEKEE (reference sequence). The CDR3 covers 14 residues. The germline V and J ends were trimmed by 3 bases and 7 bases, with 13 bases remaining between them. CDR3 in DNA: TGTGCCAGCAGCTACAGGGTTTTGAGTGAAAAACTGTTTTTT. Its protein product is CASSYRVLSEKLFF.

The chain employs TRBV5-1 and TRBJ2-5; 9 nucleotides agree with TRBD1. J was trimmed by 5 bases and V by 0 bases; bases with no gene match: 5. The CDR3 extends over 15 amino acids. The germline V gene has CDR1 SGHRS and CDR2 YFSETQ. The CDR3 spells CASSLGDRDWETQYF. As DNA, the CDR3 is TGCGCCAGCAGCTTGGGGGACAGGGACTGGGAGACCCAGTACTTC.